The 12 T cell receptor beta chains given below trace back to one sample, sequenced in a study of beta chain features in type 1 diabetes. No antigen has been identified for these receptors. Study conclusions and caveats: Moderately but significantly shorter TCRB CDR3s were found in Type 1 diabetes patients in all four CD4+ subsets.

The investigators reverse transcribed all of the isolated RNA, so they sequenced expressed TCRB transcripts. Profiled with immunoSEQ multiplex PCR; TCRdb holds only in-frame clones, not every one. This table holds over 200,000 clones, 11% found once. The sample comprised naive CD4+ T cells from blood. All receptors come from a man aged 25-45 years with type 1 diabetes.

The chain couples TRBV12-5 to TRBJ2-7; no definite D call. The CDR3 is made up of 10 amino acids. The germline V gene encodes CDR1 LGHNT and CDR2 FRNRAP. The CDR3 DNA sequence: TGTGCTAGTGGTTTGCCACGGGTTGTGGTC. Protein sequence: CASGLPRVVV.

This clone has more than one count but fewer than ten. The chain joins TRBV18 to TRBJ2-7; D perhaps matches TRBD1 (6 bases). The CDR3 is made up of 14 amino acids. Germline CDR1 reads KGHSH; CDR2 reads LQKENI. The V end was cut by 1 base, the J end by 7 bases, with 14 bases between. The DNA for the CDR3 is TGTGCCAGCTCACCACAGGACAGCATGGTGGAGCAGTACTTC. It encodes CASSPQDSMVEQYF.

This clone was recorded a few times. The CDR3 sequence: CASSLLGRVMNTEAFF. For the CDR3, the DNA is TGTGCCAGCAGCTTGTTGGGCAGAGTAATGAACACTGAAGCTTTCTTT. The rearrangement links TRBV5-6 to TRBJ1-1; D is unclear. The CDR3 loop spans 16 amino acids. Germline CDR1 SGHDT, CDR2 YYEEEE. Between the trimmed V and J ends, which lost 1 base and 0 bases, there was a span of 13 bases.

The chain employs TRBV7-8 and TRBJ2-1; D perhaps matches TRBD1 (5 bases). Germline CDR1 reads SGHVS; CDR2 reads FQNEAQ. This CDR3 spans 15 amino acids. Trimming shortened V by 1 base and J by 4 bases, and 11 bases separated the two germline ends. CDR3 sequence: CASSLERGSYNEQFF. As DNA, the CDR3 is TGTGCCAGCAGCTTAGAAAGGGGCTCTTACAATGAGCAGTTCTTC.

The V gene is TRBV11-2, the J gene TRBJ1-6; 9 bases are a match to TRBD1. In germline, CDR1 is SGHAT, CDR2 FQNNGV. V was clipped by 5 bases and J by 3 bases; unmatched bases: 8. This CDR3 is built from 17 residues. CDR3 sequence (DNA): TGTGCCAGCAGCAATCACGGGACAGGGATCTATAATTCACCCCTCCACTTT. Its protein product is CASSNHGTGIYNSPLHF.

The CDR3 loop reads CASSPGQPNTEAFF. Written as DNA, the CDR3 is TGCGCCAGCAGCCCGGGACAGCCGAACACTGAAGCTTTCTTT. This chain links TRBV5-1 with TRBJ1-1; 7 positions match TRBD1. The CDR3 consists of 14 residues. After removal of 4 bases from V and 1 base from J, the junction contained 4 bases not matched to a gene. The germline CDR1 and CDR2 sequences are SGHRS and YFSETQ.

This clone was seen more than once but under ten times. This chain joins TRBV29-1 and TRBJ2-3, with D unresolved. V gave up 4 bases and J gave up 10 bases, with 12 bases separating them. Germline assignment: CDR1 SQVTM and CDR2 ANQGSEA. This CDR3 is 11 amino acids long. The CDR3 bases are TGCAGCGTTGGAAGCCCCCTGGCGCAGTATTTT. This codes for CSVGSPLAQYF.

CDR3 sequence reads: CASSLLSSLSGYEQYF. The CDR3 DNA follows: TGCGCCAGCAGCCTACTTTCCTCCCTCTCGGGGTACGAGCAGTACTTC. The gene calls are TRBV4-1 and TRBJ2-7, with TRBD2 as a possible D gene (5 bases). CDR3 length equals 16 residues. Trimming shortened V by 4 bases and J by 4 bases, and 20 bases separated the two germline ends. Germline V gene lookup returns CDR1 MGHRA and CDR2 YSYEKL.

In the case of this clone: Other DNA sequences from this sample encode an identical CDR3 as well. The chain joins TRBV6-5 to TRBJ1-5; tentatively, D is TRBD1 (5 bases). Germline loops: CDR1 MNHEY, CDR2 SVGAGI. Trimming cost V 4 bases and J 1 base, with 8 bases left between them. This CDR3 region has 14 residues. Written as DNA, the CDR3 is TGTGCCAGCAGTTTGCAGGGAAGCAATCAGCCCCAGCATTTT. Translated, it gives CASSLQGSNQPQHF.

This clone turned up a few times. The chain links TRBV5-1 to TRBJ2-1, with D possibly matching TRBD1 (5 bases). The CDR3 runs to 15 residues. V shed 5 bases and J shed 3 bases, with 15 bases lying between them. CDR1 is SGHRS and CDR2 is YFSETQ in the germline V gene. This CDR3 is CASSSDSTLYNEQFF. The CDR3 DNA reads TGCGCCAGCAGTAGTGACAGCACCCTCTACAATGAGCAGTTCTTC.

V gene TRBV6-4 combines with J gene TRBJ2-1; 10 bases match TRBD1. The J segment lost 6 bases and the V segment lost 8 bases, leaving 7 bases of the junction unmatched. The CDR3 is 14 amino acids. Germline V lookup: CDR1 MRHNA, CDR2 SNTAGT. The CDR3 loop is CASARDRGTNEQFF. CDR3 coding DNA: TGTGCCAGCGCAAGGGACAGGGGAACCAATGAGCAGTTCTTC.

The genes are TRBV9 and TRBJ2-3; TRBD1 agrees at 8 bases. Germline values: CDR1 SGDLS, CDR2 YYNGEE. This CDR3 spans 16 amino acids. The J segment lost 2 bases and the V segment lost 0 bases, leaving 5 bases of the junction unmatched. The CDR3 DNA reads TGTGCCAGCAGCGTAGTTGGGACAGGCTCCACAGATACGCAGTATTTT. Its translation is CASSVVGTGSTDTQYF.